This TCR beta chain was identified in a study of PD-1 blockade in classical Hodgkin lymphoma. As for the study in general: Treatment was intravenous nivolumab, 3 mg/kg every 2 weeks, until progression. Study results and limitations: Nivolumab initiated under 1 year post-ASCT led to patient exclusion. In CD4+ cells, TCR diversity went up significantly by C4D1, but in CD8+ cells it did not. Newly diagnosed patients had baseline TCR diversity that was reportedly lower than that of healthy donors.

Some clones are missing from TCRdb's copy, which holds only in-frame ones; the method was immunoSEQ multiplex PCR. Among fewer than 65,000 clones listed, over 85% were seen once. The germline V gene encodes CDR1 LGHNT and CDR2 FRNRAP. The CDR3 spans 19 residues. The J segment lost 3 bases and the V segment lost 1 base, leaving 11 bases of the junction unmatched. Autologous stem cell transplantation was followed by relapse in every patient, and brentuximab vedotin exposure varied. Notes on this clone: Its antigen remains unidentified.

This clonotype originated in a human donor with classical Hodgkin lymphoma. The sequences come from peripheral blood mononuclear cells (PBMCs), collected at baseline. The rearrangement links TRBV12-5 to TRBJ1-5; 11 bases fit TRBD1. The CDR3 DNA reads as TGTGCTAGTGGTTTGGCAGAGTTCCGGGACAGGGGGAACAATCAGCCCCAGCATTTT. Translating it yields CASGLAEFRDRGNNQPQHF.